The sequence of this T cell receptor beta chain was determined in a study of OX40 agonist ivuxolimab in advanced cancers. Background on the whole study: The costimulatory receptor OX40 (CD134) was targeted by ivuxolimab, a fully human IgG2 agonistic monoclonal antibody. The purpose of peripheral TCRbeta sequencing was to test whether ivuxolimab changed TCR sequence diversity and led to clonal T-cell expansion. Partial responses occurred in three dose-escalation patients, of whom one had hepatocellular carcinoma and two had cutaneous melanoma. In the dose-escalation cohort, approximately 80% of patients were male, and the mean age was roughly 60 years with a range of roughly 20 to 79. The paper reports the monotherapy dose-escalation portion (N of about 51 patients) of the phase I ivuxolimab trial. Intravenous ivuxolimab was administered to patients every 2 weeks at six dose levels: 0.01, 0.1, 0.3, 1.5, 3 and 10 mg/kg. Patients were allowed to have had prior anti-PD-1, anti-PD-L1 or anti-CTLA-4 therapy, and approximately 39% of the dose-escalation patients had been treated with checkpoint inhibitors. Among the roughly 50 dose-escalation patients, some 19 had hepatocellular carcinoma, 15 or so melanoma, 9 renal cell carcinoma and 9 head and neck cancer. The paper's findings and limits, for the study overall: Which antigens the clonally expanded peripheral T cells were specific for was not determined. After ivuxolimab, more expanded clones were found on average in CD8+ T cells than in CD4+ T cells. Low levels of normalized T-cell clonal expansion were also seen in some nonresponding patients. In partial responders in the 0.1-3.0 mg/kg groups, normalized peripheral clonal expansion was found to be among the lowest, especially among CD8+ T cells. At doses of 0.1 to 3.0 mg/kg, clonal expansion of both CD4+ and CD8+ blood T cells was observed from baseline to week 6.

Patients with a history of autoimmune disease or receiving systemic immunosuppression were excluded from the trial. Peripheral blood for TCR sequencing was collected from all dose cohorts at baseline, on cycle 4 day 1, and on cycle 7 day 1. The samples were drawn from a first-in-human, open-label, multicenter phase I dose-escalation trial of ivuxolimab. The trial enrolled adults with locally advanced or metastatic head and neck squamous cell, hepatocellular, melanoma or renal cell carcinoma. CD4+ and CD8+ T cells were sorted separately from peripheral blood before TCR sequencing. About this clone: The target of this receptor is not known. The input lacks base qualities; no much larger clone sits a single base away.

Genomic DNA was extracted from sorted cells for sequencing of the TCRbeta CDR3 region. The immunoSEQ Assay was used to sequence the TCRbeta CDR3 regions. Not all clones reach the TCRdb copy of this immuneACCESS table, which keeps in-frame sequences only. Checked studies attribute under half of the gap to unresolved V genes and leave the rest unexplained. This sample comprises approximately 52,000 clones, around 94% of them detected only once. The ten most abundant clones make up approximately 12% of the sample. CDR1 and CDR2 (SNHLY, FYNNEI) derive from the germline V gene. Unmatched junction bases come to 2, with V trimmed by 6 bases and J by 3 bases. The CDR3 goes from the cysteine to the phenylalanine over 15 residues. The kept DNA is CDR3 alone, 45 bases in frame from the first base.

Recombination joined TRBV2 with TRBJ2-3, and 14 junctional nucleotides match TRBD2. Source: CD4+ or CD8+ T cells sorted from blood, taken in a trial of the OX40 agonist ivuxolimab. This sequence was found in an adult with an advanced solid tumor such as melanoma, head and neck, liver or kidney cancer. The CDR3 reads as follows: CASRGTSGGTDTQYF. The DNA sequence is given as TGTGCCAGCAGGGGGACTAGCGGGGGTACAGATACGCAGTATTTT.